Sequencing of this TCR beta chain was carried out in a study of regulatory T cells in long-lasting Graves disease. Study-wide results and limits: Persistent disease favored TRBV28, TRBJ1-2 and TRBJ2-5.

Through Arm-PCR of CDR3 regions and iRepertoire HTBI primers, TCR beta libraries were built. TCRdb re-called the multiplex PCR reads with MiXCR, one entry per CDR3 protein. The data hold some 330,000 distinct CDR3 sequences, with approximately 25% observed a single time. A remark on this clonotype: What it recognizes is unknown.

Noted time point: persistent/refractory GD, antithyroid drugs over 5 years with positive TRAb. PBMC-derived RNA was used for the TCR library. With V trimmed by 2 bases and J by 6 bases, 6 bases remained unmatched. The V gene's germline CDR1 is SNHLY and CDR2 FYNNEI. The CDR3 runs to 15 residues. This TCR was sampled from a woman in her forties with Graves disease. This specimen was peripheral blood mononuclear cells (PBMCs), taken when the disease was refractory, from a patient treated with antithyroid drugs. The chain links TRBV2 to TRBJ2-1, with TRBD1 matching over 8 bases. The CDR3 region has the DNA TGTGCCAGCAGTGAATCTGGGCAGGGGGCCAATGAGCAGTTCTTC. Translated, it gives CASSESGQGANEQFF.